This T cell receptor beta chain was captured in a study of T cell repertoires in cytomegalovirus infection. Study-level information: Shared public TCR beta signatures pointed to both CMV infection and a matching HLA type.

J gave up 5 bases and V 7 bases, and 7 bases lay outside the gene matches. Germline loops: CDR1 MNHNS, CDR2 SASEGT. This CDR3 region has 13 residues. TCRdb re-called the reads with MiXCR, one entry per CDR3 protein. Of 680,000 or so distinct CDR3 sequences in the sample, 30% to 40% were seen once. This clonotype was counted only a few times. The antigen is not known. This specimen consisted of cultured PBMCs, obtained from culture after CMV antigen stimulation. The chain is built from TRBV6-1 and TRBJ1-1; 7 positions agree with TRBD1. The clonotype originates from a human donor in good health (CMV status not recorded). Some clones in this sample may be carry-over from other donors' samples. The CDR3 sequence: CASTTTGWTEAFF. Here the CDR3 DNA reads TGTGCCAGCACCACGACAGGGTGGACTGAAGCTTTCTTT.